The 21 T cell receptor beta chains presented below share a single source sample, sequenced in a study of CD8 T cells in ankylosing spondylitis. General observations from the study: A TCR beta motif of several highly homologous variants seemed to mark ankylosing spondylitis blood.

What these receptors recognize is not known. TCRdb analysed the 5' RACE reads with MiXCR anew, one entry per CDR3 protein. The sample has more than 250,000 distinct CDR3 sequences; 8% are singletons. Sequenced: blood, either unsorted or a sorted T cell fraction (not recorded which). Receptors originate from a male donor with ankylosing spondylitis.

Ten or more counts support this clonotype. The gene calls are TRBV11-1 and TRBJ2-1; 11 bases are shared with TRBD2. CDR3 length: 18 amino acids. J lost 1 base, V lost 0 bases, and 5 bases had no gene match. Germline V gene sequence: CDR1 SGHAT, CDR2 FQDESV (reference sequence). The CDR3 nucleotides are TGTGCCAGCAGCTTAGCCCTTAGCGGGAGGGCATCCTACAATGAGCAGTTCTTC. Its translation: CASSLALSGRASYNEQFF.

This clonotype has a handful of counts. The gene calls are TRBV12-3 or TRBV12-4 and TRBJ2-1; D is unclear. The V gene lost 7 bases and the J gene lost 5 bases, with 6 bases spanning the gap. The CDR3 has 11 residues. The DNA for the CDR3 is TGTGCCAGCAACTTCAACAATGAGCAGTTCTTC. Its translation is CASNFNNEQFF.

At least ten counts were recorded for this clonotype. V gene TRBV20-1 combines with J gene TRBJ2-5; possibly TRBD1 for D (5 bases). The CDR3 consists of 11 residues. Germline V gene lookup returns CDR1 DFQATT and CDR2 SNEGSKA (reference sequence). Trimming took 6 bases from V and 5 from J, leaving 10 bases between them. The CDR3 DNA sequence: TGCAGTGCGGCAAGGGGTGAGACCCAGTACTTC. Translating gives CSAARGETQYF.

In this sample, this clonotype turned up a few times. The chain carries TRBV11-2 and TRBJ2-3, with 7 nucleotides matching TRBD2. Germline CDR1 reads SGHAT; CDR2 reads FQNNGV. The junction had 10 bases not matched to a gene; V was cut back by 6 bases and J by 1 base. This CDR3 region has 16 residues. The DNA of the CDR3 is TGTGCCAGCAGGGAAGTTAGCGGGTATCGCACAGATACGCAGTATTTT. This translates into CASREVSGYRTDTQYF.

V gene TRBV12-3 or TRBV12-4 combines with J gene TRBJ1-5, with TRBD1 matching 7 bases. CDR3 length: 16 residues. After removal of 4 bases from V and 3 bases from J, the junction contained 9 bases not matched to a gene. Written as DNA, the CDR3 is TGTGCCAGCAGTTCCCTTGACAGGGTTCACAATCAGCCCCAGCATTTT. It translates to CASSSLDRVHNQPQHF.

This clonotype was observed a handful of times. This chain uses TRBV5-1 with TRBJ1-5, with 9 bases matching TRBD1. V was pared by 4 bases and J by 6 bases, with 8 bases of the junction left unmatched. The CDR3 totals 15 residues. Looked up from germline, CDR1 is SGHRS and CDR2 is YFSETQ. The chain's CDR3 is CASSLGTGRSQPQHF. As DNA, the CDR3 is TGCGCCAGCAGCCTTGGGACAGGGAGGTCTCAGCCCCAGCATTTT. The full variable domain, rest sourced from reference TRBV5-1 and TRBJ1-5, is KAGVTQTPRYLIKTRGQQVTLSCSPISGHRSVSWYQQTPGQGLQFLFEYFSETQRNKGNFPGRFSGRQFSNSRSEMNVSTLELGDSALYLCASSLGTGRSQPQHFGDGTRLSIL.

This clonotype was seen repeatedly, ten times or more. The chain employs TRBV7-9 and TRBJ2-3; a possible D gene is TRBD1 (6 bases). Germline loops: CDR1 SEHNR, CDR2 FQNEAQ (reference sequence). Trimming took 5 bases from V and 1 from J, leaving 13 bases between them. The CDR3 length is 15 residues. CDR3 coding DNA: TGTGCCAGCAGCGCGATGGGACAACGCACAGATACGCAGTATTTT. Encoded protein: CASSAMGQRTDTQYF.

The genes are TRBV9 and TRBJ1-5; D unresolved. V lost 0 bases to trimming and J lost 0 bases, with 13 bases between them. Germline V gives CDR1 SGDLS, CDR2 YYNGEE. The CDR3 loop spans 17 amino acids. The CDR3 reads CASSVGSGSYSNQPQHF. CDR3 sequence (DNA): TGTGCCAGCAGCGTAGGCTCGGGCAGCTATAGCAATCAGCCCCAGCATTTT.

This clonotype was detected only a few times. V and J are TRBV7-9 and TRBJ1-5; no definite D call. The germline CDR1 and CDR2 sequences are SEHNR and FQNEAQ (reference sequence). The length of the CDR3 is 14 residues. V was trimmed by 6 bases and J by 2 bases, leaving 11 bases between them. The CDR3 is CASSRTSGNQPQHF. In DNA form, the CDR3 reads TGTGCCAGCAGTCGGACCTCGGGCAATCAGCCCCAGCATTTT. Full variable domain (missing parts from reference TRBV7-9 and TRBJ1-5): DTGVSQNPRHKITKRGQNVTFRCDPISEHNRLYWYRQTLGQGPEFLTYFQNEAQLEKSRLLSDRFSAERPKGSFSTLEIQRTEQGDSAMYLCASSRTSGNQPQHFGDGTRLSIL.

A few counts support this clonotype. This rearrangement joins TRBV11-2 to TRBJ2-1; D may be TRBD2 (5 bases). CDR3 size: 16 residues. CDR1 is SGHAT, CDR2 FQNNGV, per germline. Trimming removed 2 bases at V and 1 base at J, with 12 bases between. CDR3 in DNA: TGTGCCAGCAGCTTAAGAGGGTTCAGATCCTACAATGAGCAGTTCTTC. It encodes CASSLRGFRSYNEQFF. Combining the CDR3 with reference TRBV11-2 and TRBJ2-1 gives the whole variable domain EAGVAQSPRYKIIEKRQSVAFWCNPISGHATLYWYQQILGQGPKLLIQFQNNGVVDDSQLPKDRFSAERLKGVDSTLKIQPAKLEDSAVYLCASSLRGFRSYNEQFFGPGTRLTVL.

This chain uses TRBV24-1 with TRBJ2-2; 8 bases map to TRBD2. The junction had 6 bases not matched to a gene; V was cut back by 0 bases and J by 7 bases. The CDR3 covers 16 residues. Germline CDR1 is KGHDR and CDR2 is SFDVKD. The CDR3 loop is CATSDLKREYIGELFF. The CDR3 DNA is TGTGCCACCAGTGATTTGAAGCGGGAGTATATCGGGGAGCTGTTTTTT.

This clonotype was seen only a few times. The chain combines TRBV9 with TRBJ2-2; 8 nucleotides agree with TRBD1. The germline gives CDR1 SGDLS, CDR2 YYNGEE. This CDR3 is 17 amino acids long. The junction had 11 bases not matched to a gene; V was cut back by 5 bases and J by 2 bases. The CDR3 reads CASSSALGTGNTGELFF. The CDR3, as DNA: TGTGCCAGCAGTTCCGCCCTCGGGACAGGAAACACCGGGGAGCTGTTTTTT.

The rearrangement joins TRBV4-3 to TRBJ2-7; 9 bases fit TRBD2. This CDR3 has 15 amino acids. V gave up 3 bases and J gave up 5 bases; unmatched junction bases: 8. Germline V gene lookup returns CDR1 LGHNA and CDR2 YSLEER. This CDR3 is CASSQSGGRAHEQYF. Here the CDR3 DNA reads TGCGCCAGCAGCCAGAGCGGCGGGAGGGCCCACGAGCAGTACTTC.

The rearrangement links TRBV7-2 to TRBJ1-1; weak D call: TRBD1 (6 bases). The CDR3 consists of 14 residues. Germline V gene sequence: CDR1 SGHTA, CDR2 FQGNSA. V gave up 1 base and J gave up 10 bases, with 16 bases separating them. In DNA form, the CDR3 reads TGTGCCAGCAGCTTAGACTCGGGGGGGCGAACAGCTTTCTTT. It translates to CASSLDSGGRTAFF.

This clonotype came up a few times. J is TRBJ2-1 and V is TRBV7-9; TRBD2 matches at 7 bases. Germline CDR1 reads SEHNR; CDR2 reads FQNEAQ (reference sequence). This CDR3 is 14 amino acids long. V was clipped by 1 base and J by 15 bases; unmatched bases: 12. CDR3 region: CASSLEASGIKWFF. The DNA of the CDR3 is TGTGCCAGCAGCTTAGAGGCTAGCGGAATAAAATGGTTCTTC.

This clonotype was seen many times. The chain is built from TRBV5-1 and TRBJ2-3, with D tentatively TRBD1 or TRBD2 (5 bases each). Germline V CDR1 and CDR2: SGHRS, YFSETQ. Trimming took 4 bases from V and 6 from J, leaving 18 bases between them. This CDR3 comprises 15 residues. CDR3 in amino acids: CASSIEGTPRDTQYF. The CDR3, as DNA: TGCGCCAGCAGCATAGAGGGGACCCCGAGGGATACGCAGTATTTT.

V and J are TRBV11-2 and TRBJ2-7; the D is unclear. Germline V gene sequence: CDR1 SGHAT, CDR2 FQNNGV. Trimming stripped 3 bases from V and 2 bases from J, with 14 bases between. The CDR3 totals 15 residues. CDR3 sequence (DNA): TGTGCCAGCAGCTTTATGTTGGACCGAGCCTACGAGCAGTACTTC. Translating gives CASSFMLDRAYEQYF.

The CDR3 bases are TGTGCCAGCAGCCCCGGACAGGGTTGGACCGGGGAGCTGTTTTTT. Translation gives CASSPGQGWTGELFF. V is TRBV6-1 and J is TRBJ2-2; 8 bases are shared with TRBD1. The V segment lost 6 bases and the J segment 5 bases; nucleotides outside the gene matches: 8. This CDR3 is built from 15 residues. Per germline, CDR1 MNHNS and CDR2 SASEGT.

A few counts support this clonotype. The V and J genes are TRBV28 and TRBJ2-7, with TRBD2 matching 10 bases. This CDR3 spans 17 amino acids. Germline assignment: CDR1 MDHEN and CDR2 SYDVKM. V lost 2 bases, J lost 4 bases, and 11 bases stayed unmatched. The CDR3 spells CASSLDRSGRAKYEQYF. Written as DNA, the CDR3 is TGTGCCAGCAGTTTAGACAGGAGCGGGAGGGCCAAATACGAGCAGTACTTC.

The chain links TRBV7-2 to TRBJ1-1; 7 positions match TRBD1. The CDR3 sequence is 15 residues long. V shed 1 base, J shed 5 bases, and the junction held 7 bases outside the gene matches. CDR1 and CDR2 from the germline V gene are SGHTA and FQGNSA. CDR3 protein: CASSLVPTGNTEAFF. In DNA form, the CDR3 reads TGTGCCAGCAGCTTAGTCCCGACAGGGAATACTGAAGCTTTCTTT. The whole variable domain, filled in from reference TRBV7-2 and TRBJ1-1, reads GAGVSQSPSNKVTEKGKDVELRCDPISGHTALYWYRQSLGQGLEFLIYFQGNSAPDKSGLPSDRFSAERTGGSVSTLTIQRTQQEDSAVYLCASSLVPTGNTEAFFGQGTRLTVV.

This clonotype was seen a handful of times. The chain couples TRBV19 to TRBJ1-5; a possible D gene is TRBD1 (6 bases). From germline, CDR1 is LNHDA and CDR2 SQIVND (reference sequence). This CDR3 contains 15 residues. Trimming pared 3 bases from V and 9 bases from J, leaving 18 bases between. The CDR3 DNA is TGTGCCAGTAGTATGTACGGGAACCAGGGGCGGCCCCAGCATTTT. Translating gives CASSMYGNQGRPQHF.